Following are 21 T cell receptor beta chains from one sample sequenced in a study of T cells after yellow fever vaccination. TCRdb redid the calling of the 5' RACE reads with MiXCR, one entry per CDR3 protein. The sample lists hundreds of thousands of distinct CDR3 sequences, roughly a sixth occurring once. Sequencing used PBMCs, obtained before the yellow fever booster vaccination. These receptors all stem from a young man who received the YFV17D yellow fever vaccine.

V usage is TRBV10-3 and J usage is TRBJ2-3; tentatively, D is TRBD2 (6 bases). Trimming stripped 6 bases from V and 0 bases from J, with 7 bases between. The CDR3 contains 13 residues. CDR1 is ENHRY, CDR2 SYGVKD, per germline. Here the CDR3 DNA reads TGTGCCATCAGGGGGGGTAGCACAGATACGCAGTATTTT. Translating it yields CAIRGGSTDTQYF.

A few counts support this clonotype. The V call is TRBV6-5, the J call TRBJ2-3, with TRBD2 identical over 7 bases. Germline CDR1 and CDR2: MNHEY and SVGAGI. V was pared by 2 bases and J by 0 bases, with 8 bases of the junction left unmatched. This CDR3 has 17 amino acids. The CDR3 is CASSYGLSRGSTDTQYF. CDR3 in DNA: TGTGCCAGCAGTTACGGTCTCTCGCGGGGGAGCACAGATACGCAGTATTTT.

J is TRBJ1-4 and V is TRBV27; D is ambiguous. The CDR3 consists of 13 residues. With 3 bases removed from V and 8 bases from J, the gap between germline ends came to 10 bases. Germline lookup yields CDR1 MNHEY and CDR2 SMNVEV (reference sequence). CDR3 residues: CASSFNGGEKLFF. CDR3 nucleotide sequence: TGTGCCAGCAGTTTTAATGGAGGGGAAAAACTGTTTTTT.

The chain is built from TRBV6-5 and TRBJ2-2; no firm D call. The CDR3 sequence is 14 residues long. V was shortened by 0 bases and J by 3 bases, with 5 bases between the two germline ends. Germline CDR1 and CDR2: MNHEY and SVGAGI. CDR3 sequence (DNA): TGTGCCAGCAGTTACTCCCGATACACCGGGGAGCTGTTTTTT. Protein sequence: CASSYSRYTGELFF.

The chain joins TRBV9 to TRBJ1-4, with 9 bases matching TRBD1. V trimming: 2 bases; J trimming: 5 bases; junction bases outside the gene matches: 7. The V gene's germline CDR1 is SGDLS and CDR2 YYNGEE. The CDR3 loop spans 16 amino acids. The CDR3 loop is CASSVGGGQGNEKLFF. CDR3 DNA: TGTGCCAGCAGCGTGGGGGGCGGACAGGGGAATGAAAAACTGTTTTTT.

This clonotype was detected only a few times. The chain employs TRBV5-1 and TRBJ2-1; 8 positions agree with TRBD1. The CDR3 is 14 amino acids. With V trimmed by 6 bases and J by 10 bases, 12 bases remained unmatched. Germline CDR1 is SGHRS and CDR2 is YFSETQ. The CDR3: CASTTTGDGLEQFF. The CDR3 bases are TGCGCCAGCACTACGACAGGGGACGGGTTGGAGCAGTTCTTC. The entire variable domain, with the rest obtained from reference TRBV5-1 and TRBJ2-1, is as follows: KAGVTQTPRYLIKTRGQQVTLSCSPISGHRSVSWYQQTPGQGLQFLFEYFSETQRNKGNFPGRFSGRQFSNSRSEMNVSTLELGDSALYLCASTTTGDGLEQFFGPGTRLTVL.

This clonotype was counted between two and nine times. V is TRBV4-1 and J is TRBJ1-6; D remains ambiguous. Germline assignment: CDR1 MGHRA and CDR2 YSYEKL. This CDR3 is 15 amino acids long. V was cut by 1 base and J by 8 bases, with 12 bases left in between. CDR3 nucleotides: TGCGCCAGCAGCCAAGTCGGGCGGTTATATTCACCCCTCCACTTT. Translation gives CASSQVGRLYSPLHF.

This clonotype was seen a few times. This chain links TRBV29-1 with TRBJ2-7; weak D call: TRBD1 (6 bases). The CDR3 spans 12 residues. V was clipped by 4 bases and J by 1 base, with 8 bases between them. Germline V gene lookup returns CDR1 SQVTM and CDR2 ANQGSEA. The chain's CDR3 is CSVATGSYEQYF. DNA for the CDR3: TGCAGCGTTGCCACAGGGTCCTACGAGCAGTACTTC.

The chain uses TRBV5-1 and TRBJ2-3; the match to TRBD2 covers 12 bases. The germline V gene has CDR1 SGHRS and CDR2 YFSETQ. With V trimmed by 5 bases and J by 6 bases, 7 bases remained unmatched. The CDR3 extends over 15 amino acids. The CDR3 sequence is CASRFGLAGSDTQYF. The CDR3 coding sequence is TGCGCCAGCAGATTTGGACTAGCGGGGTCTGATACGCAGTATTTT.

The chain combines TRBV6-2 or TRBV6-3 with TRBJ2-3; possibly TRBD1 for D (5 bases). V lost 5 bases to trimming and J lost 4 bases, with 7 bases between them. The CDR3 runs 12 residues. The germline V gene has CDR1 MNHEY and CDR2 SVGEGT. CDR3 loop: CASSTRADTQYF. The CDR3, as DNA: TGTGCCAGCAGTACCAGGGCAGATACGCAGTATTTT.

The chain uses TRBV29-1 and TRBJ2-2; D remains ambiguous. Germline-derived CDR1 and CDR2 are SQVTM and ANQGSEA. The CDR3 is 14 residues long. V shed 1 base and J shed 1 base, with 7 bases lying between them. The CDR3 bases are TGCAGCGTTGAAGCCAGCGAGAACACCGGGGAGCTGTTTTTT. Translation: CSVEASENTGELFF.

The V call is TRBV25-1, the J call TRBJ2-2; maybe TRBD1 (5 bases). CDR1 MGHDK and CDR2 SYGVNS come from the germline V gene. The CDR3 has 13 amino acids. V shed 9 bases and J shed 2 bases, with 10 bases lying between them. The chain's CDR3 is CASFQGNTGELFF. Written as DNA, the CDR3 is TGTGCCAGTTTCCAGGGAAACACCGGGGAGCTGTTTTTT.

The rearrangement links TRBV7-9 to TRBJ2-5; 8 positions match TRBD1. Germline-derived CDR1 and CDR2 are SEHNR and FQNEAQ (reference sequence). With V trimmed by 5 bases and J by 5 bases, 10 bases remained unmatched. The CDR3 covers 15 residues. The CDR3 DNA follows: TGTGCCAGCAGCAGGCCGACAGGGGCAGGGGAGACCCAGTACTTC. This encodes CASSRPTGAGETQYF.

This clonotype was counted only a few times. This chain links TRBV7-3 with TRBJ2-2, with D tentatively TRBD1 (6 bases). With 5 bases removed from V and 2 bases from J, the gap between germline ends came to 9 bases. The CDR3 runs 14 residues. Germline CDR1 and CDR2: SGHTA and FQGTGA. The CDR3 sequence: CASSRDINTGELFF. CDR3 DNA sequence: TGTGCCAGCAGCCGGGACATTAACACCGGGGAGCTGTTTTTT.

This clonotype was seen a few times. The rearrangement links TRBV7-9 to TRBJ1-1; D perhaps matches TRBD1 (6 bases). V was clipped by 10 bases and J by 4 bases, with 16 bases between them. From germline, CDR1 is SEHNR and CDR2 FQNEAQ (reference sequence). CDR3 length: 13 residues. Here the CDR3 DNA reads TGTGCCAATCACGCAGGGGCGACCACTGAAGCTTTCTTT. Translated: CANHAGATTEAFF.

The table lists this clonotype with many counts. V and J are TRBV6-2 or TRBV6-3 and TRBJ2-3; D gene ambiguous. Germline V gives CDR1 MNHEY, CDR2 SVGEGT. The V end was cut by 0 bases, the J end by 6 bases, with 1 base between. This CDR3 is built from 11 residues. The DNA of the CDR3 is TGTGCCAGCAGTTACTCCGATACGCAGTATTTT. Amino acids: CASSYSDTQYF.

V and J are TRBV6-5 and TRBJ2-7; D is undetermined. The CDR3 is 11 residues long. Trimming shortened V by 7 bases and J by 5 bases, and 9 bases separated the two germline ends. From germline, CDR1 is MNHEY and CDR2 SVGAGI. The CDR3 DNA sequence: TGTGCCAGCATATCCCCCCACGAGCAGTACGTC. This codes for CASISPHEQYV.

CDR3 amino acids: CALSDGRVAAGELFF. As DNA, the CDR3 is TGTGCCCTCTCCGACGGACGGGTGGCTGCCGGGGAGCTGTTTTTT. The chain couples TRBV10-3 to TRBJ2-2; D not resolved. V lost 11 bases and J lost 6, with 22 bases in between. This CDR3 contains 15 residues. CDR1 ENHRY and CDR2 SYGVKD come from the germline V gene.

The chain links TRBV7-6 to TRBJ1-2, with D hard to call. Germline CDR1 and CDR2: SGHVS and FNYEAQ. V was pared by 0 bases and J by 4 bases, with 9 bases between. The CDR3 is 14 residues long. CDR3 nucleotide sequence: TGTGCCAGCAGCTTAGCGTACGTACGCTATGGCTACACCTTC. Protein: CASSLAYVRYGYTF.

Only a few counts were recorded for this clonotype. The chain combines TRBV9 with TRBJ1-1, with D possibly TRBD1 on 6 matching bases. Germline-derived CDR1 and CDR2 are SGDLS and YYNGEE. Trimming cost V 3 bases and J 1 base, with 10 bases left between them. CDR3 length: 14 residues. The chain's CDR3 is CASSAGTTNTEAFF. In DNA form, the CDR3 reads TGTGCCAGCAGCGCAGGGACAACGAACACTGAAGCTTTCTTT. Together with reference TRBV9 and TRBJ1-1, the CDR3 gives the full variable domain: DSGVTQTPKHLITATGQRVTLRCSPRSGDLSVYWYQQSLDQGLQFLIQYYNGEERAKGNILERFSAQQFPDLHSELNLSSLELGDSALYFCASSAGTTNTEAFFGQGTRLTVV.

The rearrangement joins TRBV7-2 to TRBJ2-5; tentative D call: TRBD2 (6 bases). In germline, CDR1 is SGHTA, CDR2 FQGNSA. The V end was cut by 3 bases, the J end by 5 bases, with 10 bases between. The CDR3 spans 13 residues. The CDR3 region has the DNA TGTGCCAGCAGCTTTGGAGGGATTGAGACCCAGTACTTC. Residues: CASSFGGIETQYF. Drawing the rest from reference TRBV7-2 and TRBJ2-5, the complete variable domain is GAGVSQSPSNKVTEKGKDVELRCDPISGHTALYWYRQSLGQGLEFLIYFQGNSAPDKSGLPSDRFSAERTGGSVSTLTIQRTQQEDSAVYLCASSFGGIETQYFGPGTRLLVL.